This entry is about one T cell receptor (beta chain). The sample originates from a study of blood T cell repertoires in COVID-19. Repertoires were generated with immunoSEQ multiplex PCR, while TCRdb's copy carries only in-frame clones and drops some. The sample lists about 260,000 clones; about nine tenths were seen once. The germline V gene encodes CDR1 LGHDT and CDR2 YNNKEL (reference sequence). The CDR3 runs 16 residues. V lost 4 bases to trimming and J lost 5 bases; unmatched junction nucleotides: 12. The chain joins TRBV3-1 (or the pseudogene TRBV3-2) to TRBJ2-7, with TRBD2 matching 9 bases. The TCR originated in a woman in her 30s with COVID-19, enrolled during active disease. Sequencing was performed on peripheral blood. As DNA, the CDR3 is TGTGCCAGCAGCCTCCGACGGAGCGGGAGGAAAAACGAGCAGTACTTC. Protein: CASSLRRSGRKNEQYF.